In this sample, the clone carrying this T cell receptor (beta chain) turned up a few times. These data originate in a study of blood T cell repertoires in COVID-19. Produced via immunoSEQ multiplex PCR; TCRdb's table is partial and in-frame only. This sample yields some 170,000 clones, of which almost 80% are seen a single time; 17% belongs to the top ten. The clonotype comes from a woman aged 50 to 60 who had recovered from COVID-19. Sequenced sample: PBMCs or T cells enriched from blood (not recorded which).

The CDR3: CASSLGWAIDITYEQYF. The CDR3 nucleotides are TGTGCCAGCAGCTTAGGGTGGGCGATCGACATTACCTACGAGCAGTACTTC. This sequence joins TRBV7-2 and TRBJ2-7; D remains ambiguous. Trimming left V 1 base short and J 2 bases short, with 18 bases between. From germline, CDR1 is SGHTA and CDR2 FQGNSA. The CDR3 runs 17 residues.